A selection of T cell receptor beta chains follows, all from one sample in a study of cytomegalovirus exposure and HLA in healthy donors. Method: immunoSEQ multiplex PCR; TCRdb's copy keeps in-frame clones and lacks some. The sample holds 150,000 to 250,000 clones, around 76% seen once. The sequencing sample was made of PBMCs. The receptors here all came from a young man in good health and CMV-seronegative. Each CDR3 is given with its conserved first and last residue. The D gene is left open where the match is weak. The listing skips clone size in some rows; elsewhere it reads once, few, many or a size class.

v_call	d_call	j_call	clone_size	cdr3_nt	cdr3_aa
TRBV29-1	NA	TRBJ2-7	once	TGCAGCGTTGAACTAGCTCCGTACGAGCAGTACTTC	CSVELAPYEQYF
TRBV28	NA	TRBJ2-7	NA	TGTGCCAGCAGTCATACAGCTACTGAGCAGTACTTC	CASSHTATEQYF
TRBV15	TRBD1	TRBJ2-1	once	TGTGCCACCAGCAGAGGACAGGGGGTGGATGAGCAGTTCTTC	CATSRGQGVDEQFF
TRBV6-5	NA	TRBJ2-6	few	TGTGCCAGCAGTTACTACATTTCAGGGGCCAACGTCCTGACTTTC	CASSYYISGANVLTF
TRBV2	NA	TRBJ2-2	NA	TGTGCCAGCAATAACCAGCGGGTGAACACCGGGGAGCTGTTTTTT	CASNNQRVNTGELFF
TRBV2	TRBD2	TRBJ2-5	NA	TGTGCCAGCACCAGGGGGACTAGCTTTGAGACCCAGTACTTC	CASTRGTSFETQYF
TRBV21-1	NA	TRBJ2-1	NA	TGTGCCAGCAGCATACGACTAGCGGGAGTTCAAGAGCAGTTCTTC	CASSIRLAGVQEQFF
TRBV9	NA	TRBJ1-5	NA	TGTGCCAGCAGCCCTAGGGGAGGAAATCAGCCCCAGCATTTT	CASSPRGGNQPQHF
TRBV30	NA	TRBJ2-3	NA	TGTGCCTGGAGTGTACTTAGGGACGGGACTCCGGACACAGATACGCAGTATTTT	CAWSVLRDGTPDTDTQYF
TRBV15	NA	TRBJ2-2	NA	TGTGCCACCAGCGGAGCAGGATGGACAGCCTACACCGGGGAGCTGTTTTTT	CATSGAGWTAYTGELFF
TRBV5-1	TRBD1	TRBJ2-5	NA	TGCGCCAGCAGTCCAGGGACAGGGGGGTTGGAGACCCAGTACTTC	CASSPGTGGLETQYF
TRBV5-4	NA	TRBJ2-1	NA	TGTGCCAGCACCAAAGGAACAGGGAACAATGAGCAGTTCTTC	CASTKGTGNNEQFF
TRBV28	NA	TRBJ2-7	NA	TGTGCCAGCAACCCCCCCGGGAACAGATACGAGCAGTACTTC	CASNPPGNRYEQYF
TRBV13	TRBD2	TRBJ2-3	NA	TGTGCCAGCAGCTCCCTCCGGACTAGCGGGGGAGGGAGCACAGATACGCAGTATTTT	CASSSLRTSGGGSTDTQYF
TRBV18	NA	TRBJ2-2	once	TGTGCCAGCTCACCACCTAATACTTTTAACACCGGGGAGCTGTTTTTT	CASSPPNTFNTGELFF
TRBV6-6	NA	TRBJ1-4	NA	TGTGCCAGCAGTCAGGACAGTTCTAATGAAAAACTGTTTTTT	CASSQDSSNEKLFF
TRBV5-4	NA	TRBJ2-5	NA	TGTGCCAGCAGCCCAGATTCCCTCATTCGACAGGCTCACACGTACTTC	CASSPDSLIRQAHTYF
TRBV4-1	NA	TRBJ1-6	NA	TGCGCCAGCAGCGCGGCGGGGGATAATTCACCCCTCCACTTT	CASSAAGDNSPLHF
TRBV7-9	TRBD2	TRBJ2-1	NA	TGTGCCAGCAGCTTAGCCGGGAGGGACAATGAGCAGTTCTTC	CASSLAGRDNEQFF
TRBV30	TRBD1	TRBJ1-1	few	TGTGCCTGGAGGGGACAGCAATCTAAAGCTTTCTTT	CAWRGQQSKAFF
TRBV5-1	TRBD2	TRBJ2-7	NA	TGCGCCAGCAGCAGTAGCGGGAGCCCCTACGAGCAGTACTTC	CASSSSGSPYEQYF
TRBV9	TRBD1	TRBJ1-1	NA	TGTGCCAGCAGCCGATGGACAGGGGGTAACACTGAAGCTTTCTTT	CASSRWTGGNTEAFF
TRBV11-2	NA	TRBJ2-1	NA	TGTGCCAGCAGCTTAGGTCTAGAGCAGTTCTTC	CASSLGLEQFF
TRBV2	NA	TRBJ1-1	once	TGTGCCAGCGCTTTGGAGGGCCTCGGGGAAGCTTTCTTT	CASALEGLGEAFF
TRBV5-4	NA	TRBJ2-7	NA	TGTGCCAGCAGCTTGGACCCTAGCTCCTACGAGCAGTACTTC	CASSLDPSSYEQYF
TRBV27	NA	TRBJ1-5	NA	TGTGCCAGCAGAGCCTCGCGGGGGACGTATAGCAATCAGCCCCAGCATTTT	CASRASRGTYSNQPQHF
TRBV5-1	NA	TRBJ2-7	NA	TGCGCCAGCAGCTCAACAGGGAACGAGCAGTACTTC	CASSSTGNEQYF
TRBV4-1	TRBD2	TRBJ2-3	few	TGCGCCAGCAGCACCCGGACTAGTCTCAGCACAGATACGCAGTATTTT	CASSTRTSLSTDTQYF
TRBV20-1	NA	TRBJ1-1	NA	TGCATCGGGGAGGCTGACACTGAAGCTTTCTTT	CIGEADTEAFF
TRBV4-1	TRBD2	TRBJ2-7	NA	TGCGCCAGCAGCCAGTCGACTAGCACTGCCTACGAGCAGTACTTC	CASSQSTSTAYEQYF
TRBV5-6	NA	TRBJ1-1	NA	TGTGCCAGCAGCCGTCCCGGGGGAACCACTGAAGCTTTCTTT	CASSRPGGTTEAFF
TRBV19	TRBD1	TRBJ1-4	NA	TGTGCCAGTAGTAGCTCCTCGGACAGGGGGCGAGCAACTAATGAAAAACTGTTTTTT	CASSSSSDRGRATNEKLFF
TRBV6-1	TRBD1	TRBJ1-1	once	TGTGCCAGCAGTGAACAGGGACAGGGGATCGCTGAAGCTTTCTTT	CASSEQGQGIAEAFF
TRBV5-6	TRBD1	TRBJ1-2	NA	TGTGCCAGCAGCCCACCCCGACAGGGGGGCAACTATGGCTACACCTTC	CASSPPRQGGNYGYTF
TRBV5-1	TRBD1	TRBJ1-6	NA	TGCGCCAGCAGCTTGGGGGGACAGTCCAGCGGACCCCTCCACTTT	CASSLGGQSSGPLHF
TRBV6-5	TRBD2	TRBJ2-3	NA	TGTGCCAGCAGTTACACGCCAGGGAGGGCAGATACGCAGTATTTT	CASSYTPGRADTQYF
TRBV6-5	TRBD2	TRBJ2-5	NA	TGTGCCAGCAGGTTAGCGGGTTCTTTCCAAGAGACCCAGTACTTC	CASRLAGSFQETQYF
TRBV27	NA	TRBJ2-7	NA	TGTGCCAGCAGTTTATCAGGGACTGGGATCTACGAGCAGTACTTC	CASSLSGTGIYEQYF
TRBV6-5	TRBD1	TRBJ1-1	few	TGTGCCAGCACCTACAGGGGAACGCACACTGAAGCTTTCTTT	CASTYRGTHTEAFF
TRBV2	NA	TRBJ2-5	NA	TGTGCCAGCAGTGAAGATGGGACACGCCAGGAGATCCAGTACTTC	CASSEDGTRQEIQYF
TRBV6-4	NA	TRBJ2-1	NA	TGTGCCAGCAGTGACTCCGGTGGTCCAAGTGAGCAGTTCTTC	CASSDSGGPSEQFF
TRBV6-6	NA	TRBJ2-3	NA	TGTGCCAGCAGCCCAGCGAGTGTAGATACGCAGTATTTT	CASSPASVDTQYF
TRBV6-1	NA	TRBJ2-7	NA	TGTGCCGCAGCGATCTTCTACGAGCAGTACTTC	CAAAIFYEQYF
TRBV28	NA	TRBJ2-5	once	TGTGCCAGCAGTTTTGGCAGTTACCAAGAGACCCAGTACTTC	CASSFGSYQETQYF
TRBV6-6	TRBD1	TRBJ2-1	NA	TGTGCCAGCAGTGGCATCGACAGGGGAGAAAATGAGCAGTTCTTC	CASSGIDRGENEQFF
TRBV11-2	NA	TRBJ2-7	NA	TGTGCCAGCAGCTTCGGACGGGAAGGAGAGCAGTACTTC	CASSFGREGEQYF
TRBV14	NA	TRBJ1-1	few	TGTGCCAGCAGCCTTAGACAGGTCACTGAAGCTTTCTTT	CASSLRQVTEAFF
TRBV10-1	TRBD1	TRBJ2-2	NA	TGCGCCAGCAGTGTTGTCGGGACAGGGAACACCGGGGAGCTGTTTTTT	CASSVVGTGNTGELFF
TRBV10-1	NA	TRBJ1-3	few	TGCGCCAGCAGTCACGACGGGATCTCTGGAAACACCATATATTTT	CASSHDGISGNTIYF
TRBV4-1	NA	TRBJ2-7	NA	TGCGCCAGCAGCCAAGTGTTTGCGGCGAGCTCCTACGAGCAGTACTTC	CASSQVFAASSYEQYF
TRBV5-1	TRBD1	TRBJ2-2	NA	TGCGCCAGCAGGACCCCGGGACAGGCGAACACCGGGGAGCTGTTTTTT	CASRTPGQANTGELFF
TRBV28	TRBD1	TRBJ1-5	NA	TGTGCCAGCAGTTTGGGACAGGGGAATCAGCCCCAGCATTTT	CASSLGQGNQPQHF
TRBV28	NA	TRBJ2-1	NA	TGTGCCAGCAGTCTTTCGCGAGGGAGGAATAATGAGCAGTTCTTC	CASSLSRGRNNEQFF
TRBV5-1	NA	TRBJ2-1	once	TGCGCCAGCAGCCCGAGTTACAATGAGCAGTTCTTC	CASSPSYNEQFF
TRBV10-1	NA	TRBJ2-3	NA	TGCGCCAGCAGTGAGTCGTGGGGCTCTACTAGCACAGATACGCAGTATTTT	CASSESWGSTSTDTQYF